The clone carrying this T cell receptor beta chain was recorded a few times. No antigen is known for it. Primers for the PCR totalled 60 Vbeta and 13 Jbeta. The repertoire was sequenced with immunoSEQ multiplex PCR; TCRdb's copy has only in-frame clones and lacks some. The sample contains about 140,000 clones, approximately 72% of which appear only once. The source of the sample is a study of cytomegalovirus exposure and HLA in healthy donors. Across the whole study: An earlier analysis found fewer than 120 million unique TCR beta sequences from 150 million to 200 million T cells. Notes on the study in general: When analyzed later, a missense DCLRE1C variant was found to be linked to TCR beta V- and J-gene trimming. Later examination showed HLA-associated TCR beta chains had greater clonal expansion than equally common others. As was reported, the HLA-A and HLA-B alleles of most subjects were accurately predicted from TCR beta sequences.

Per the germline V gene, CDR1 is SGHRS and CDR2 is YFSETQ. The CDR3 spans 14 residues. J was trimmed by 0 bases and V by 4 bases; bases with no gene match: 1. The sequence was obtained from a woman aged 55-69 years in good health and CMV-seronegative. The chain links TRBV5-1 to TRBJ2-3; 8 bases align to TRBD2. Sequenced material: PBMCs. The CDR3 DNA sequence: TGCGCCAGCAGCCGGGAGGGTAGCACAGATACGCAGTATTTT. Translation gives CASSREGSTDTQYF.